This TCR beta chain emerged from a study of T cell repertoires in cytomegalovirus infection. Turning to the study itself: The public TCR beta signatures pointed to both CMV infection and matching HLA type.

The sample holds a few counts of this clonotype. Its cognate antigen is unknown. TCRdb recomputed calls from the reads with MiXCR, one row per CDR3 protein. This sample yields under 850,000 distinct CDR3 sequences, of which 30% to 40% are seen a single time; about 18% belongs to the top ten. Whole-study findings and limits: Dominant in the ex vivo response were TCR beta clonotypes restricted by HLA-C and specific for CMV.

V was trimmed by 1 base and J by 2 bases, leaving 9 bases between them. Looked up from germline, CDR1 is MNHNS and CDR2 is SASEGT. This CDR3 region has 15 residues. The chain joins TRBV6-1 to TRBJ1-3; D unresolved. The clonotype originates from a human donor in good health (CMV status not recorded). Some clones in this sample may be carry-over from other donors' samples. Material: cultured PBMCs, obtained from culture after CMV antigen stimulation. The CDR3 DNA follows: TGTGCCAGCAGTGAAGGCAGAACCCCTGGAAACACCATATATTTT. Translating it yields CASSEGRTPGNTIYF.